This T cell receptor beta chain was recorded in a study of CD8 T cells in Susac syndrome. CDR3 size: 14 residues. The V and J ends lost 7 bases and 3 bases, in that order; junction bases with no gene match: 7. Germline V gene sequence: CDR1 LGHDT, CDR2 YNNKEL (reference sequence). Multiple sclerosis controls were treatment-naive patients with stable or active relapsing-remitting disease. When the RNA was reverse transcribed, random hexamers were used with an input of about 0.45 to 1 ug. Multiplex PCR with immunoSEQ amplified the TCR beta CDR3 across 54 Vbeta and 13 Jbeta. TCRdb re-called the immunoSEQ multiplex PCR reads through MiXCR, storing one row per CDR3 protein. The sample holds approximately 230,000 distinct CDR3 sequences, 90% to 95% seen once.

This chain connects TRBV3-1 to TRBJ1-1; 8 positions match TRBD1. The sequenced material came from CD4+ T cells from PBMCs. The TCR originated in a human donor with multiple sclerosis. This chain's CDR3 is CASTGQGRDTEAFF. The DNA of the CDR3 is TGTGCCAGCACCGGACAGGGCCGAGACACTGAAGCTTTCTTT.